The T cell receptor (beta chain) described here comes from a study of T cell responses to AZD1222 COVID-19 vaccine. Comments on this clone: Its specificity is not known.

Whole-study findings and limits: Nearly half of spike-specific TCRs reportedly target unmutated variant regions. CD4 TCRs linked to vaccination spanned spike, dominating at 160-218 and 743-854. It was only six AZD1222 recipients who were seropositive at baseline.

TCRdb keeps only in-frame clones here, not all; method: immunoSEQ multiplex PCR. The table includes 95,000 to 100,000 clones, around 87% detected once. CDR1 is LGHNA and CDR2 is YNFKEQ in the germline V gene. The CDR3 runs 15 residues. V was trimmed by 2 bases and J by 5 bases, leaving 16 bases between them. The sequence was obtained from an adult who received the AZD1222 COVID-19 vaccine. The sequenced sample was peripheral blood, obtained 28 days after the second AZD1222 dose. This chain connects TRBV4-2 to TRBJ2-7, with D perhaps matching TRBD1 or TRBD2 (5 bases each). DNA of the CDR3: TGTGCCAGCAGCCAACTAGGACGGGGCAGCGACGAGCAGTACTTC. It translates to CASSQLGRGSDEQYF.